This T cell receptor beta chain came from a study of shared T cell receptors in the human thymus. Germline CDR1 and CDR2: MRHNA and SNTAGT. The CDR3 loop spans 13 amino acids. V was trimmed by 4 bases and J by 2 bases, leaving 9 bases between them. Libraries were prepared by immunoSEQ multiplex PCR; TCRdb keeps only in-frame clonotypes and omits some of them. Among about 710,000 clones listed, 70% to 90% were seen once. This clone was observed once. Another study also made use of these data, one on human thymus T cells.

The source material was thymocytes. The genes are TRBV6-4 and TRBJ2-7; the D is unclear. The sequence was collected from a boy under two years old with a congenital heart defect. CDR3 in amino acids: CASSGAATYEQYF. DNA for the CDR3: TGTGCCAGCAGTGGTGCGGCTACCTACGAGCAGTACTTC.